This TCR beta chain was sequenced during a study of T cell repertoires in cytomegalovirus infection. In TCRdb, the reads were re-called with MiXCR into one record per CDR3 protein. The sample includes about 190,000 distinct CDR3 sequences, roughly 30% of them seen just once. The CDR3 is 15 residues long. The germline V and J ends were trimmed by 7 bases and 3 bases, with 18 bases remaining between them. Germline lookup yields CDR1 SGHVS and CDR2 FNYEAQ. The TCR originated in a human donor in good health (CMV status not recorded). Some clones in this sample may be carry-over from other donors' samples. The V call is TRBV7-6, the J call TRBJ1-1; no firm D call. Sequencing was performed on PBMCs. Here the CDR3 DNA reads TGTGCCAGCAATGGACCGTCGGTGGACGACACTGAAGCTTTCTTT. Amino acids: CASNGPSVDDTEAFF.